This TCR beta chain comes out of a study of T cells in women clearing cervical HPV infection. On the study more broadly: Case blood was drawn when the lesion was first found; control blood after infection became undetectable. HLA type stays a possible confounder, typing being limited. Regarding the study as a whole: CIN3+ cases had significantly higher TCR richness than controls; evenness did not differ.

In regard to this clone: Its antigen is not identified. The CDR3 is cut off 3 residues early in the read; its end comes from the germline J gene.

All participants had a single incident cervical HPV16 infection, and prevalent HPV16 infections were excluded. Germline assignment: CDR1 SNHLY and CDR2 FYNNEI. Trimming cost V 2 bases and J 3 bases, with 11 bases left between them. The CDR3 length is 15 residues. Sequencing was performed with immunoSEQ multiplex PCR; in TCRdb, only in-frame clones are kept and a portion is missing. The sample totals under 45,000 clones. This sequence was found in a woman aged 18-69 years with a cervical HPV16 infection that either progressed to CIN3+ or cleared (not recorded which). The sample was blood buffy coat. This chain uses TRBV2 with TRBJ2-1, with a possible D match to TRBD1 (5 bases). Partial CDR3 DNA: TGTGCCAGCAGTGAACTAGACAGAATCTACAATGAG. Translating it yields CASSELDRIYNE. The whole CDR3 region reads CASSELDRIYNEQFF.